Listed below are T cell receptor beta chains from one sample, sequenced in a study of T-cell memory formation after mild COVID-19. TCRdb ran MiXCR on the 5' RACE reads and lists one entry per CDR3 protein. In the table there are 260,000 or so distinct CDR3 sequences, roughly 17% of which are singletons. The material sequenced was PBMCs or a T cell subset sorted from them (not recorded which). The receptor set was obtained from a man aged 18 to 30 who had mild COVID-19 (a few samples of this study predate the infection). Cell type and time point are not known. Both conserved end residues are part of each CDR3. The order of the fields is J gene, CDR3 length, V gene, clone size, D gene, CDR3 DNA, CDR3 protein. The D gene is left open where the match is weak. The listing skips clone size in some rows; elsewhere it reads once, few, many or a size class.

J: TRBJ1-6; length: 13; V: TRBV4-2; size: few; D: TRBD1; DNA: TGTGCCAGCAGCCAACCACAGGGGTCACCCCTCCACTTT; CDR3: CASSQPQGSPLHF
J: TRBJ2-7; length: 16; V: TRBV4-2; size: .; D: .; DNA: TGTGCCAGCAGCCAAAGGGGGGGCCAGTTGAAGGGCGAGCAGTACTTC; CDR3: CASSQRGGQLKGEQYF
J: TRBJ2-3; length: 14; V: TRBV27; size: .; D: .; DNA: TGTGCCAGCAGGAGGGGGGGCCCCCCAGATACGCAGTATTTT; CDR3: CASRRGGPPDTQYF
J: TRBJ2-7; length: 16; V: TRBV4-1; size: .; D: TRBD2; DNA: TGCGCCAGCAGCCGGGGACTAGCGGGGGGCGGGTACGAGCAGTACTTC; CDR3: CASSRGLAGGGYEQYF
J: TRBJ2-7; length: 10; V: TRBV12-3/TRBV12-4; size: many; D: .; DNA: TGTGCCAGCAGGGGCTACGAGCAGTACTTC; CDR3: CASRGYEQYF
J: TRBJ2-3; length: 15; V: TRBV3-1; size: many; D: TRBD1; DNA: TGTGCCAGCAGCCGGAACCGGGACAGCCGGAATACGCAGTATTTT; CDR3: CASSRNRDSRNTQYF
J: TRBJ2-3; length: 14; V: TRBV9; size: once; D: .; DNA: TGTGCCAGCAGCGTACGGCGCGGGGTAGATACGCAGTATTTT; CDR3: CASSVRRGVDTQYF
J: TRBJ2-1; length: 13; V: TRBV10-3; size: few; D: .; DNA: TGTGCCATCAGTGAGTCGGCAAACAATGAGCAGTTCTTC; CDR3: CAISESANNEQFF
J: TRBJ2-3; length: 16; V: TRBV7-9; size: few; D: TRBD1; DNA: TGTGCCAGCAGCCCTACCGACAGGGGAAGCACAGATACGCAGTATTTT; CDR3: CASSPTDRGSTDTQYF
J: TRBJ2-2; length: 15; V: TRBV4-2; size: few; D: .; DNA: TGTGCCAGCAGCCATGGGACCAGGGGCACCGGGGAGCTGTTTTTT; CDR3: CASSHGTRGTGELFF
J: TRBJ1-2; length: 16; V: TRBV5-1; size: few; D: .; DNA: TGCGCCAGCAGCTTGACTCTGGGAACAGCGAGCTATGGCTACACCTTC; CDR3: CASSLTLGTASYGYTF
J: TRBJ1-4; length: 13; V: TRBV18; size: few; D: .; DNA: TGTGCCAGCTCACCACCGGTGGGTGAAAAACTGTTTTTT; CDR3: CASSPPVGEKLFF
J: TRBJ2-2; length: 16; V: TRBV24-1; size: .; D: TRBD2; DNA: TGTGCCACCAGTGACTCACTAGCGCGCAACACCGGGGAGCTGTTTTTT; CDR3: CATSDSLARNTGELFF
J: TRBJ2-5; length: 16; V: TRBV11-2; size: .; D: TRBD1; DNA: TGTGCCAGCACAGGACAGGGGGCGACGGTTGTACAGACCCAGTACTTC; CDR3: CASTGQGATVVQTQYF
J: TRBJ2-3; length: 16; V: TRBV2; size: .; D: .; DNA: TGTGCCAGCAGTGAAGGGAACCGCCGGGGCACAGATACGCAGTATTTT; CDR3: CASSEGNRRGTDTQYF
J: TRBJ2-7; length: 13; V: TRBV7-2; size: .; D: .; DNA: TGTGCCAGCAGCTTAGTTTCAGACTACGAGCAGTACTTC; CDR3: CASSLVSDYEQYF
J: TRBJ2-1; length: 16; V: TRBV7-3; size: .; D: TRBD2; DNA: TGTGCCAGCAGCTTACGGCCTAGCGGGGGGATGAATGAGCAGTTCTTC; CDR3: CASSLRPSGGMNEQFF
J: TRBJ2-5; length: 15; V: TRBV5-1; size: few; D: TRBD1; DNA: TGCGCCAGCAGCTTTGGATTAGACAGGGCCGAGACCCAGTACTTC; CDR3: CASSFGLDRAETQYF
J: TRBJ2-7; length: 14; V: TRBV6-5; size: few; D: .; DNA: TGTGCCAGCTCCAGCCAAGGGATCGCCTACGAGCAGTACTTC; CDR3: CASSSQGIAYEQYF
J: TRBJ1-6; length: 14; V: TRBV18; size: .; D: TRBD1; DNA: TGTGCCAGCTCACCAGGGACAGGGGATTCACCCCTCCACTTT; CDR3: CASSPGTGDSPLHF